One sample yielded the 6 T cell receptor beta chains listed below, sequenced in a study of OX40 agonist ivuxolimab in advanced cancers. The data were produced by immunoSEQ multiplex PCR, yet TCRdb's version contains in-frame clones alone and is incomplete. The table shows about 82,000 clones, with roughly nine tenths occurring only once. The sample here was CD4+ or CD8+ T cells sorted from blood, taken in a trial of the OX40 agonist ivuxolimab. The origin of the receptors is an adult with an advanced solid tumor such as melanoma, head and neck, liver or kidney cancer.

This clone showed up just once. The chain recombines TRBV5-1 with TRBJ1-3; 7 bases align to TRBD1. CDR3 length: 15 amino acids. Trimming removed 4 bases from V and 2 bases from J; junction bases left unmatched: 6. Germline V gene data show CDR1 as SGHRS and CDR2 as YFSETQ. The CDR3 loop is CASSPQTGTGNTIYF. The CDR3 DNA reads TGCGCCAGCAGCCCACAGACAGGGACTGGAAACACCATATATTTT.

The chain combines TRBV14 with TRBJ2-5; 10 bases fit TRBD1. The CDR3 spans 15 residues. Germline CDR1 SGHDN, CDR2 FVKESK. V lost 1 base and J lost 3; bases outside the gene matches: 2. The CDR3: CASSQGTGGKETQYF. CDR3 bases: TGTGCCAGCAGCCAAGGGACAGGGGGGAAAGAGACCCAGTACTTC.

The chain employs TRBV6-6 and TRBJ2-1; 9 positions match TRBD2. J gave up 6 bases and V 6 bases, and 3 bases lay outside the gene matches. Germline V gene lookup returns CDR1 MNHNY and CDR2 SVGAGI (reference sequence). The length of the CDR3 is 13 residues. Here the CDR3 DNA reads TGTGCCAGCAGGGCGGGGGGGGGCAATGAGCAGTTCTTC. This gives the protein CASRAGGGNEQFF.

This clone showed up just once. The chain combines TRBV4-1 with TRBJ1-2; 7 nucleotides match TRBD1. This CDR3 has 15 residues. CDR1 is MGHRA, CDR2 YSYEKL, per germline. V dropped 2 bases and J dropped 0; count of bases not matched to a gene: 3. The CDR3 DNA is TGCGCCAGCAGCCAACAGACAGGGCCTAACTATGGCTACACCTTC. It yields the protein CASSQQTGPNYGYTF.

The V and J genes are TRBV9 and TRBJ1-2; 9 bases match TRBD1. Germline V gives CDR1 SGDLS, CDR2 YYNGEE. CDR3 length: 14 residues. The J segment lost 5 bases and the V segment lost 9 bases, leaving 11 bases of the junction unmatched. The CDR3 region has the DNA TGTGCCACTACTCCAGGACAGGGGAGTTATGGCTACACCTTC. Protein: CATTPGQGSYGYTF.

The CDR3 coding sequence is TGTGCCAGCAGCTTAGCGGCGAACCCCAATGAGCAGTTCTTC. It translates to CASSLAANPNEQFF. The chain is built from TRBV11-1 and TRBJ2-1; D uncertain. V was clipped by 0 bases and J by 6 bases, with 9 bases between them. Per germline, CDR1 SGHAT and CDR2 FQDESV (reference sequence). This CDR3 has 14 residues.